Presented here are 19 T cell receptor beta chains from one specimen sequenced in a study of shared clonotypes between healthy human individuals. The assay was immunoSEQ multiplex PCR, and TCRdb's table has in-frame clones only and misses some. Among millions of clones listed, roughly 95% were seen once. Sequencing was carried out using naive CD4+ T cells sorted from blood. As to subset: CD45RA+ positively selected. These receptors were taken from a man between 18 and 35 years old in good health.

The chain links TRBV27 to TRBJ1-1; a possible D gene is TRBD1 (5 bases). This CDR3 contains 14 residues. Trimming stripped 8 bases from V and 7 bases from J, with 20 bases between. CDR1 is MNHEY and CDR2 is SMNVEV in the germline V gene (reference sequence). CDR3 sequence reads: CASRLPTDGGEAFF. The DNA of the CDR3 is TGTGCCAGCCGGCTACCCACCGACGGGGGTGAAGCTTTCTTT.

In its sample, this clone was seen once. V and J are TRBV2 and TRBJ2-1, with D perhaps being TRBD1 or TRBD2 (5 bases each). This CDR3 spans 14 amino acids. V shed 5 bases and J shed 7 bases, with 15 bases lying between them. Germline CDR1 and CDR2: SNHLY and FYNNEI. CDR3: CASSRWGTVNEQFF. CDR3 DNA: TGTGCCAGCAGTCGATGGGGGACGGTAAATGAGCAGTTCTTC.

This clone has a single count. The chain couples TRBV5-1 to TRBJ1-2, with TRBD1 matching over 7 bases. The V gene's germline CDR1 is SGHRS and CDR2 YFSETQ. The V and J ends lost 4 bases and 6 bases, in that order; junction bases with no gene match: 9. The CDR3 totals 14 residues. The CDR3 sequence is CASSQDRVWNGYTF. The CDR3 region has the DNA TGCGCCAGCAGCCAAGACAGGGTATGGAATGGCTACACCTTC. The entire variable domain, with the rest obtained from reference TRBV5-1 and TRBJ1-2, is as follows: KAGVTQTPRYLIKTRGQQVTLSCSPISGHRSVSWYQQTPGQGLQFLFEYFSETQRNKGNFPGRFSGRQFSNSRSEMNVSTLELGDSALYLCASSQDRVWNGYTFGSGTRLTVV.

This sequence joins TRBV6-4 and TRBJ2-7; 8 bases align to TRBD1. The CDR3 sequence is 18 residues long. Trimming cost V 3 bases and J 3 bases; bases outside gene matches: 16. CDR1 and CDR2 from the germline V gene are MRHNA and SNTAGT. The CDR3 DNA follows: TGTGCCAGCAGTGATTCACTCCACGGGACAGGCTGGGGCTACGAGCAGTACTTC. Protein: CASSDSLHGTGWGYEQYF.

About this clone itself: Other DNA sequences in this sample translate to the same CDR3. The chain links TRBV10-3 to TRBJ1-2; no clear D. The germline gives CDR1 ENHRY, CDR2 SYGVKD. This CDR3 is built from 11 residues. Trimming took 3 bases from V and 4 from J, leaving 3 bases between them. In DNA, the CDR3 is TGTGCCATCAGTGAACTCTATGGCTACACCTTC. Amino acid sequence: CAISELYGYTF.

This clone was counted a few times. This chain connects TRBV2 to TRBJ1-6; D not resolved. Trimming shortened V by 2 bases and J by 4 bases, and 12 bases separated the two germline ends. Germline V CDR1 and CDR2: SNHLY, FYNNEI. This CDR3 contains 16 residues. The CDR3: CASSEWQMLYNSPLHF. CDR3 DNA: TGTGCCAGCAGTGAATGGCAGATGTTGTATAATTCACCCCTCCACTTT.

This clone was seen a single time. V and J are TRBV7-2 and TRBJ1-2, with 7 bases identical to TRBD1. This CDR3 spans 14 amino acids. The V gene's germline CDR1 is SGHTA and CDR2 FQGNSA. V trimming: 5 bases; J trimming: 3 bases; junction bases outside the gene matches: 6. CDR3 sequence reads: CASSIGQDYYGYTF. DNA of the CDR3: TGTGCCAGCAGCATCGGACAGGACTACTATGGCTACACCTTC.

The V call is TRBV20-1, the J call TRBJ2-3; D is undetermined. V was trimmed by 5 bases and J by 4 bases, leaving 7 bases between them. Germline values: CDR1 DFQATT, CDR2 SNEGSKA (reference sequence). There are 11 residues in the CDR3. Written as DNA, the CDR3 is TGCAGTGCTGATACGTCAGATACGCAGTATTTT. This sequence encodes CSADTSDTQYF.

V usage is TRBV5-1 and J usage is TRBJ1-2, with TRBD1 matching 11 bases. The CDR3 covers 16 residues. Unmatched junction bases numbered 4, after V lost 1 base and J lost 2 bases. The germline V gene encodes CDR1 SGHRS and CDR2 YFSETQ. For the CDR3, the DNA is TGCGCCAGCAGCTTGTGGACAGGGGGCCAGAACTATGGCTACACCTTC. Translation gives CASSLWTGGQNYGYTF.

The chain has TRBV12-5 and TRBJ2-3, with D possibly called TRBD1 or TRBD2 (5 bases each). Germline CDR1 and CDR2: LGHNT and FRNRAP. V lost 6 bases, J lost 8 bases, and 18 bases lay in between. The CDR3 extends over 14 amino acids. The CDR3 region is CASGPSGATRTQYF. In DNA, the CDR3 is TGTGCTAGTGGCCCGTCCGGGGCTACGCGTACGCAGTATTTT.

This sequence joins TRBV28 and TRBJ1-1; no firm D call. V lost 2 bases and J 3 bases, leaving 4 bases between the germline ends. CDR1 and CDR2 (germline): MDHEN, SYDVKM. The length of the CDR3 is 12 residues. The CDR3 DNA reads as TGTGCCAGCAGTTTACTACACACTGAAGCTTTCTTT. As protein: CASSLLHTEAFF.

This sequence joins TRBV7-2 and TRBJ2-1; 7 bases are shared with TRBD2. Germline loops: CDR1 SGHTA, CDR2 FQGNSA. CDR3 length: 18 residues. The junction had 19 bases not matched to a gene; V was cut back by 2 bases and J by 9 bases. CDR3 loop: CASSLRGPGLGSSGEQFF. CDR3 DNA: TGTGCCAGCAGCTTAAGGGGCCCAGGACTAGGGTCTTCGGGTGAGCAGTTCTTC.

The CDR3 loop reads CASSLALGVADTQYF. The CDR3 nucleotides read TGCGCCAGCAGCTTGGCCCTGGGGGTGGCAGATACGCAGTATTTT. This chain links TRBV5-1 with TRBJ2-3, with D tentatively TRBD1 or TRBD2 (5 bases each). Germline CDR1 is SGHRS and CDR2 is YFSETQ. The CDR3 consists of 15 residues. Trimming took 0 bases from V and 4 from J, leaving 12 bases between them.

The V gene is TRBV7-2, the J gene TRBJ2-3; 7 nucleotides match TRBD1. V lost 5 bases and J lost 4; bases outside the gene matches: 9. The germline gives CDR1 SGHTA, CDR2 FQGNSA. The CDR3 totals 15 residues. CDR3 in DNA: TGTGCCAGCAGCAGCTCGACAGGGTGGGCAGATACGCAGTATTTT. It codes for CASSSSTGWADTQYF. Full variable domain (outside the CDR3, taken from reference TRBV7-2 and TRBJ2-3): GAGVSQSPSNKVTEKGKDVELRCDPISGHTALYWYRQSLGQGLEFLIYFQGNSAPDKSGLPSDRFSAERTGGSVSTLTIQRTQQEDSAVYLCASSSSTGWADTQYFGPGTRLTVL.

The V and J genes are TRBV7-9 and TRBJ1-6; 9 positions agree with TRBD1. CDR1 and CDR2 (germline): SEHNR, FQNEAQ (reference sequence). The junction had 9 bases not matched to a gene; V was cut back by 5 bases and J by 7 bases. The CDR3 loop spans 16 amino acids. CDR3 region: CASSPRTGEGNSPLHF. The CDR3 region has the DNA TGTGCCAGCAGCCCTCGGACAGGGGAAGGCAATTCACCCCTCCACTTT.

V is TRBV5-4 and J is TRBJ2-7; maybe TRBD1 (7 bases). Germline V gene data show CDR1 as SGHNT and CDR2 as YYREEE (reference sequence). The CDR3 spans 15 residues. V lost 1 base, J lost 3 bases, and 14 bases lay in between. CDR3 nucleotide sequence: TGTGCCAGCAGCTTGTTGTCAGGGGGGATCTACGAGCAGTACTTC. Translation: CASSLLSGGIYEQYF.

The chain joins TRBV27 to TRBJ1-1, with D possibly TRBD1 on 5 matching bases. V was shortened by 6 bases and J by 1 base, with 12 bases between the two germline ends. CDR1 MNHEY and CDR2 SMNVEV come from the germline V gene (reference sequence). The CDR3 covers 14 residues. The CDR3 here is CASRISGTNTEAFF. CDR3 coding DNA: TGTGCCAGCAGAATAAGTGGGACGAACACTGAAGCTTTCTTT.

This clone was found once. The V call is TRBV6-5, the J call TRBJ1-5, with D possibly matching TRBD1 (5 bases). This CDR3 contains 15 residues. Germline V gene sequence: CDR1 MNHEY, CDR2 SVGAGI. V lost 2 bases and J lost 1, with 9 bases in between. The CDR3 bases are TGTGCCAGCAGTTACGGGGGTACGAGCAATCAGCCCCAGCATTTT. This sequence encodes CASSYGGTSNQPQHF.

This clone was seen only a few times. The V call is TRBV27, the J call TRBJ1-6, with D possibly being TRBD1 (5 bases). V gave up 11 bases and J gave up 7 bases, with 21 bases separating them. The CDR3 has 15 amino acids. Germline CDR1 is MNHEY and CDR2 is SMNVEV (reference sequence). The CDR3 DNA reads TGTGCCTCCTGTCTTAGTCAGGGAGGGAATTCACCCCTCCACTTT. This sequence encodes CASCLSQGGNSPLHF.